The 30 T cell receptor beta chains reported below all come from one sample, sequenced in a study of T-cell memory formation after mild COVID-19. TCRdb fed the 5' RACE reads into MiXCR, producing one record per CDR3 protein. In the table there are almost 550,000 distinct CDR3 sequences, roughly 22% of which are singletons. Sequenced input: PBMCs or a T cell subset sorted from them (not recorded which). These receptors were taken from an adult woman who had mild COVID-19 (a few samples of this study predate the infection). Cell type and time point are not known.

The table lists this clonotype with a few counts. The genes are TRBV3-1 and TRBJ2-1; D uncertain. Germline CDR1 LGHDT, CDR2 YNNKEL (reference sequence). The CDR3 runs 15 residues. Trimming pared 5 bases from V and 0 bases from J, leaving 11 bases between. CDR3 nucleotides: TGTGCCAGCAGCTCACGACCAGACTCCTACAATGAGCAGTTCTTC. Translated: CASSSRPDSYNEQFF.

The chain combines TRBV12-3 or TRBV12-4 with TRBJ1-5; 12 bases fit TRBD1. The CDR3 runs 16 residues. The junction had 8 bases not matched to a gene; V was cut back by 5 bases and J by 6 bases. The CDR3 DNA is TGTGCCAGCAGTCCGCCGGGACAGGGGGCAAGTCAGCCCCAGCATTTT. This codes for CASSPPGQGASQPQHF.

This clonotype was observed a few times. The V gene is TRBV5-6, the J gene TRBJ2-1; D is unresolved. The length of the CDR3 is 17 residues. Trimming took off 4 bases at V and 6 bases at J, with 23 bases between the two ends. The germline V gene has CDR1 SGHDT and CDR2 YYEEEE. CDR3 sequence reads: CASSRPHFEIRANEQFF. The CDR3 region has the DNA TGTGCCAGCAGCCGCCCCCACTTTGAGATACGGGCCAATGAGCAGTTCTTC.

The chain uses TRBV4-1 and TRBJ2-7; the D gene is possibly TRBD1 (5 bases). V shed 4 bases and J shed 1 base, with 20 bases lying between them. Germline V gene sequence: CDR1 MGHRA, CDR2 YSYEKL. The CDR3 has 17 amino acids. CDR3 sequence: CASSLTSAADTSYEQYF. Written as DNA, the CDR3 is TGCGCCAGCAGCCTTACGAGCGCCGCGGACACATCCTACGAGCAGTACTTC.

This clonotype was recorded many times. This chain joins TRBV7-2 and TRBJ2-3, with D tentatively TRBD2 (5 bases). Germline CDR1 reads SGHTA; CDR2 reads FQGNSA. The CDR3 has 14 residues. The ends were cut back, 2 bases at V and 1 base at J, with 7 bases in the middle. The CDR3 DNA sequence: TGTGCCAGCAGCTTATCGAGGGGCACAGATACGCAGTATTTT. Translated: CASSLSRGTDTQYF.

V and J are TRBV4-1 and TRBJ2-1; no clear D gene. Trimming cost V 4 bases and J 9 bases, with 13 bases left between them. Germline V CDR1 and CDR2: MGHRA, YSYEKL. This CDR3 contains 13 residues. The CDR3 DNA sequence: TGCGCCAGCAGCCCAGTGGGATTAGGTGAGCAGTTCTTC. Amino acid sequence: CASSPVGLGEQFF.

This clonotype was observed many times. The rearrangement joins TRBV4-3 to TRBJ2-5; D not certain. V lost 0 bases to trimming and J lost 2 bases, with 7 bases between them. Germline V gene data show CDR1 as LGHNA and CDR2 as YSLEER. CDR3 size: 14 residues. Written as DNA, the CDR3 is TGCGCCAGCAGCCAAGATTCAGGACAAGAGACCCAGTACTTC. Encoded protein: CASSQDSGQETQYF.

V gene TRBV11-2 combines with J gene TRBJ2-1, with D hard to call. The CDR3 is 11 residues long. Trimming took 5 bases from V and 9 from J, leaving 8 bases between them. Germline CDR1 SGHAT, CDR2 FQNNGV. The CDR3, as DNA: TGTGCCAGCAGCCGAAACGCTGAGCAGTTCTTC. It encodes CASSRNAEQFF.

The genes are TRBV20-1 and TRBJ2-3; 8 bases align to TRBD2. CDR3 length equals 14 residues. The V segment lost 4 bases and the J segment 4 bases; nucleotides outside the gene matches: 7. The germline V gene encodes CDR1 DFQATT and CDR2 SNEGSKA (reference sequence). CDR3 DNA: TGCAGTGCTACCCGGGGGGGTGGTGCAGATACGCAGTATTTT. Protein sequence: CSATRGGGADTQYF.

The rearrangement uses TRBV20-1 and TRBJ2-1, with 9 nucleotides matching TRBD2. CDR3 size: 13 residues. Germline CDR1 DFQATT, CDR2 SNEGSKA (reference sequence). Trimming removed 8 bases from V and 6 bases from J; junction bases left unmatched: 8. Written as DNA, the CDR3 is TGCAGTACCCCTAGCGGGATGGGCAATGAGCAGTTCTTC. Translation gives CSTPSGMGNEQFF.

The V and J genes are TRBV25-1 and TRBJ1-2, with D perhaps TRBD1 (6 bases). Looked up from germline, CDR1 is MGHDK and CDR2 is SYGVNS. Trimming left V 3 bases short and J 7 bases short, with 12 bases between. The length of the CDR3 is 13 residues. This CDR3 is CASSDGGSIGYTF. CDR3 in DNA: TGTGCCAGCAGTGATGGGGGCTCGATTGGCTACACCTTC.

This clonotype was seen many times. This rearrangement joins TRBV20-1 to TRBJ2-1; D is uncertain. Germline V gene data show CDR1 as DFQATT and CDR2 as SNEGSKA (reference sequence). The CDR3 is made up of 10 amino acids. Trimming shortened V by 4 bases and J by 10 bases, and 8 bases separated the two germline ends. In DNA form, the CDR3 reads TGCAGTGCTAACCAACGGGAGCAGTTCTTC. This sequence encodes CSANQREQFF.

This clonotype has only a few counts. CDR3 nucleotides: TGTGCCACGAGGACAGGGAACACTGAAGCTTTCTTT. Its protein is CATRTGNTEAFF. J is TRBJ1-1 and V is TRBV24-1; 7 bases match TRBD1. Germline-derived CDR1 and CDR2 are KGHDR and SFDVKD. Germline trimming cut 10 bases from V and 1 base from J; bases unmatched to any gene: 2. This CDR3 is 12 amino acids long.

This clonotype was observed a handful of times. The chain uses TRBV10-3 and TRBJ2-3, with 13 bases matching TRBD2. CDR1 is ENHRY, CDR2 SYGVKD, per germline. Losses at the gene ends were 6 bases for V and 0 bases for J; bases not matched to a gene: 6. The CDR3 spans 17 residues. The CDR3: CAISRLAGGLSTDTQYF. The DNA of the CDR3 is TGTGCCATCAGCCGACTAGCGGGAGGCCTTAGCACAGATACGCAGTATTTT.

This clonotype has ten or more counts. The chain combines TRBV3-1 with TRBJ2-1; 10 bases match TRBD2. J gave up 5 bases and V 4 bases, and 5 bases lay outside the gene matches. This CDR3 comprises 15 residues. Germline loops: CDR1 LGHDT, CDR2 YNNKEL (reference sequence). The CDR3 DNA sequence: TGTGCCAGCAGCCGGCCGGGACTAGCGAACAATGAGCAGTTCTTC. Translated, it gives CASSRPGLANNEQFF.

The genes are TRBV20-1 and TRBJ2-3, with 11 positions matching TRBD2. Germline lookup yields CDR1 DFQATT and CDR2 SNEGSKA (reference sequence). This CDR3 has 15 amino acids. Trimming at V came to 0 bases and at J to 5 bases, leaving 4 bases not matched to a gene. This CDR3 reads CSARDSGRVGDTQYF. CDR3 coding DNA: TGCAGTGCTAGAGATAGCGGGAGGGTTGGAGATACGCAGTATTTT.

The CDR3 sequence is CSVGRQGVHYGYTF. The CDR3 nucleotides are TGCAGCGTTGGTAGACAGGGGGTCCACTATGGCTACACCTTC. The rearrangement links TRBV29-1 to TRBJ1-2; 9 nucleotides agree with TRBD1. There are 14 residues in the CDR3. V shed 4 bases and J 3 bases; nucleotides not matched to a gene: 6. CDR1 and CDR2 from the germline V gene are SQVTM and ANQGSEA.

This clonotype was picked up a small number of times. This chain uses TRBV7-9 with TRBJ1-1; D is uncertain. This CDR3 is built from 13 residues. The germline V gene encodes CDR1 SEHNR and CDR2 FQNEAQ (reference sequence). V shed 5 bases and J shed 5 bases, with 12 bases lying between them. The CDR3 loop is CASSLATETEAFF. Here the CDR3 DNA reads TGTGCCAGCAGCCTGGCCACAGAGACTGAAGCTTTCTTT.

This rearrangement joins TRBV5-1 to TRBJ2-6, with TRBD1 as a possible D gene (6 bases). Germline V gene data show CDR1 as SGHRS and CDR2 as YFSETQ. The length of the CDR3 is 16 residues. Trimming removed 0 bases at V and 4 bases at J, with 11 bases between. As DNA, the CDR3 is TGCGCCAGCAGCTTGGGACAGGCTTCCGGGGCCAACGTCCTGACTTTC. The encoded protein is CASSLGQASGANVLTF.

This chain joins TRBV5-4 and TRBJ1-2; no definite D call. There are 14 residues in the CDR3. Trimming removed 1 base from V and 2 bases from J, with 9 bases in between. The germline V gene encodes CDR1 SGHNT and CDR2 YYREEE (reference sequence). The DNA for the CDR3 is TGTGCCAGCAGCTTGTCGGGTTTCAACTATGGCTACACCTTC. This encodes CASSLSGFNYGYTF. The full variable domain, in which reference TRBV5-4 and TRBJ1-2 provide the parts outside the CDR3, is ETGVTQSPTHLIKTRGQQVTLRCSSQSGHNTVSWYQQALGQGPQFIFQYYREEENGRGNFPPRFSGLQFPNYSSELNVNALELDDSALYLCASSLSGFNYGYTFGSGTRLTVV.

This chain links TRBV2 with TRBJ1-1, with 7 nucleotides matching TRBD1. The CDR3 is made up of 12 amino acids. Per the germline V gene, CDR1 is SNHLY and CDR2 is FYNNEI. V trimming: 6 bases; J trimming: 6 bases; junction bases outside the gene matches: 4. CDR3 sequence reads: CASRAQGSEAFF. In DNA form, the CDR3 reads TGTGCCAGCAGGGCACAGGGGTCTGAAGCTTTCTTT.

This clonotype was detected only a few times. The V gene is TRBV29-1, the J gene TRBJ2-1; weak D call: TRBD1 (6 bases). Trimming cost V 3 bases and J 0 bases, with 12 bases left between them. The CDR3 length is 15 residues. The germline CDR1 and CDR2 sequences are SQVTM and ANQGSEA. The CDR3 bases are TGCAGCGTTGACAGCGGCAGGGGCTCCTACAATGAGCAGTTCTTC. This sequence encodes CSVDSGRGSYNEQFF.

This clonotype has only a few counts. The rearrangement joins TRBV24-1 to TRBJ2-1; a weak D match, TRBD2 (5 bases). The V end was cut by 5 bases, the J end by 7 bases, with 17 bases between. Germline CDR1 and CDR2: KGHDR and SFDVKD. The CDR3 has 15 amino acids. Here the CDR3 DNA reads TGTGCCACCAGTGTACCGAGTGGGAGTGAGAATGAGCAGTTCTTC. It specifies CATSVPSGSENEQFF.

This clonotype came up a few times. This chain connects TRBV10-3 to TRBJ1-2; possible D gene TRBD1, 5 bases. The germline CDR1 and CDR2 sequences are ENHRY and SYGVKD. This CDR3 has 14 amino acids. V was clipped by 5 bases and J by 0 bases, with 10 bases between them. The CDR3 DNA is TGTGCCATCAGTCAGGGTGCAGCTAACTATGGCTACACCTTC. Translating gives CAISQGAANYGYTF.

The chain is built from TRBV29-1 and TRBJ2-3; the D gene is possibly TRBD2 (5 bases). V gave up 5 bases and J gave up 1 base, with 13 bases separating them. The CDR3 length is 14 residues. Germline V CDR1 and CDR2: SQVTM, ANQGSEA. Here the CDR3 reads CSVPRPGGTDTQYF. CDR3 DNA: TGCAGCGTTCCGCGTCCCGGGGGCACAGATACGCAGTATTTT.

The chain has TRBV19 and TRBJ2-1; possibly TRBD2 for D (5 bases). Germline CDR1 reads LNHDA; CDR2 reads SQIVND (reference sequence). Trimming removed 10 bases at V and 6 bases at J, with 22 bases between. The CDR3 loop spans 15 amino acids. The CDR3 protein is CATQAHGKSSNEQFF. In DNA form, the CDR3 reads TGTGCCACCCAAGCCCACGGGAAAAGCAGCAATGAGCAGTTCTTC.

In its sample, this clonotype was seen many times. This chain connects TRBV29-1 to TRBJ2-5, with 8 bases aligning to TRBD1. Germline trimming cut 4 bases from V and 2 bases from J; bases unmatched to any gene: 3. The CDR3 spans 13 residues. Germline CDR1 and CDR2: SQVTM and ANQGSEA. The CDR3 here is CSVANRGQETQYF. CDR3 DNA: TGCAGCGTTGCGAACAGGGGGCAAGAGACCCAGTACTTC.

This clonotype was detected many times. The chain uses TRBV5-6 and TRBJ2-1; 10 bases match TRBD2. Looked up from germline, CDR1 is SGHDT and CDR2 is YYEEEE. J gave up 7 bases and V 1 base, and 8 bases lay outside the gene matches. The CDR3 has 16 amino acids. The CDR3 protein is CASSLTLAGELNEQFF. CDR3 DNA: TGTGCCAGCAGCTTGACGCTAGCGGGAGAGTTGAATGAGCAGTTCTTC. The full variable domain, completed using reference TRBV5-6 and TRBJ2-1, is DAGVTQSPTHLIKTRGQQVTLRCSPKSGHDTVSWYQQALGQGPQFIFQYYEEEERQRGNFPDRFSGHQFPNYSSELNVNALLLGDSALYLCASSLTLAGELNEQFFGPGTRLTVL.

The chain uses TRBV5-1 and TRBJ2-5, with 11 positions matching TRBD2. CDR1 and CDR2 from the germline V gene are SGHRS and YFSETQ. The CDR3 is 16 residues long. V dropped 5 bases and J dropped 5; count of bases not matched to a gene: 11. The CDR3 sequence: CASSRTLAGGPETQYF. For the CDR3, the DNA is TGCGCCAGCAGTCGTACCCTAGCGGGGGGACCGGAGACCCAGTACTTC.

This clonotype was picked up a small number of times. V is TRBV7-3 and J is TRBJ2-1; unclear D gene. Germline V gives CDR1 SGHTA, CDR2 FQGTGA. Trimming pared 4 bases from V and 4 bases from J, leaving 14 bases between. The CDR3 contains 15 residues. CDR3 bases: TGTGCCAGCAGCTCCCGGGTGGGGATGTACAATGAGCAGTTCTTC. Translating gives CASSSRVGMYNEQFF.